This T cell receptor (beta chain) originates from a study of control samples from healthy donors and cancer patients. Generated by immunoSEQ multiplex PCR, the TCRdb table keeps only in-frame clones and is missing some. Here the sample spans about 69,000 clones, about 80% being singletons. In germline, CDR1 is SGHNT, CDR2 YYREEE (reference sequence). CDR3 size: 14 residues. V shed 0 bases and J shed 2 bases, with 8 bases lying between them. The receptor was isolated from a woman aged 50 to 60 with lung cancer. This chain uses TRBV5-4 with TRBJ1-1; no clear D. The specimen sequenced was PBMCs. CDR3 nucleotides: TGTGCCAGCAGCTTGGATGGCGGAAACACTGAAGCTTTCTTT. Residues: CASSLDGGNTEAFF.